These 10 T cell receptor beta chains came from one sample sequenced in a study of T cell responses to AZD1222 COVID-19 vaccine. Sequencing used immunoSEQ multiplex PCR; TCRdb keeps in-frame clones, though not all of them. The data show approximately 77,000 clones, with 92% seen just once and approximately 4.5% held by the top ten. This specimen consisted of peripheral blood, obtained 28 days after the second AZD1222 dose. These receptors came from an adult who received the AZD1222 COVID-19 vaccine.

The chain recombines TRBV30 with TRBJ1-4, with unresolved D. Trimming removed 0 bases at V and 7 bases at J, with 12 bases between. The CDR3 extends over 14 amino acids. Per germline, CDR1 GTSNPN and CDR2 SVGIG (reference sequence). This CDR3 is CAWSVLGRGEKLFF. DNA of the CDR3: TGTGCCTGGAGTGTACTTGGACGAGGTGAAAAACTGTTTTTT.

This CDR3 is CASSKTSGIKTQYF. The CDR3, as DNA: TGTGCCAGTAGTAAAACTAGCGGGATAAAGACCCAGTACTTC. The chain links TRBV19 to TRBJ2-5, with TRBD2 matching 10 bases. CDR3 length: 14 amino acids. Germline V gives CDR1 LNHDA, CDR2 SQIVND (reference sequence). The trim removed 4 bases at V and 6 bases at J, leaving 5 bases unmatched.

This chain connects TRBV6-6 to TRBJ1-1; a weak D match, TRBD1 (5 bases). The CDR3 totals 13 residues. The germline CDR1 and CDR2 sequences are MNHNY and SVGAGI (reference sequence). V lost 6 bases and J lost 3, with 11 bases in between. The DNA for the CDR3 is TGTGCCAGCAGGAGTCAAGGGGACACTGAAGCTTTCTTT. This sequence encodes CASRSQGDTEAFF.

The chain uses TRBV9 and TRBJ2-5; D is tentatively TRBD1 or TRBD2 (5 bases each). Germline-derived CDR1 and CDR2 are SGDLS and YYNGEE. The CDR3 runs to 15 residues. V was trimmed by 0 bases and J by 5 bases, leaving 14 bases between them. The CDR3 loop reads CASSVVGQGGETQYF. For the CDR3, the DNA is TGTGCCAGCAGCGTAGTGGGTCAGGGCGGGGAGACCCAGTACTTC.

The J gene is TRBJ2-1, the V gene TRBV10-2, with TRBD2 matching 7 bases. V lost 4 bases, J lost 9 bases, and 3 bases stayed unmatched. The CDR3 is made up of 12 amino acids. Germline lookup yields CDR1 WSHSY and CDR2 SAAADI. The CDR3 reads CASSVWEGEQFF. The CDR3 DNA is TGCGCCAGCAGTGTATGGGAGGGTGAGCAGTTCTTC.

The CDR3: CASSVDLGLTSGNTIYF. In DNA form, the CDR3 reads TGTGCCAGCAGCGTAGACCTGGGACTGACCTCTGGAAACACCATATATTTT. The chain joins TRBV9 to TRBJ1-3, with a tentative D call TRBD1 (5 bases). Per the germline V gene, CDR1 is SGDLS and CDR2 is YYNGEE. V was clipped by 0 bases and J by 0 bases, with 13 bases between them. This CDR3 spans 17 amino acids.

The chain has TRBV7-9 and TRBJ1-2; tentatively, D is TRBD1 (5 bases). Per the germline V gene, CDR1 is SEHNR and CDR2 is FQNEAQ (reference sequence). The CDR3 contains 13 residues. Trimming removed 5 bases from V and 0 bases from J, with 7 bases in between. The CDR3 DNA reads TGTGCCAGCAGCCTGGGACCTAACTATGGCTACACCTTC. Its translation: CASSLGPNYGYTF.

This clone came up once. The rearrangement links TRBV18 to TRBJ2-2; 9 bases line up with TRBD1. This CDR3 has 17 residues. V was pared by 3 bases and J by 5 bases, with 10 bases of the junction left unmatched. Germline V lookup: CDR1 KGHSH, CDR2 LQKENI. CDR3 sequence reads: CASSPPTGGLLTGELFF. CDR3 nucleotides: TGTGCCAGCTCACCCCCGACAGGGGGGCTTCTTACCGGGGAGCTGTTTTTT.

The chain has TRBV27 and TRBJ2-2; 10 positions match TRBD2. Germline V gene lookup returns CDR1 MNHEY and CDR2 SMNVEV (reference sequence). This CDR3 is built from 17 residues. V was clipped by 3 bases and J by 1 base; unmatched bases: 5. The CDR3 sequence: CASSLLGLAENTGELFF. In DNA, the CDR3 is TGTGCCAGCAGTTTGCTCGGACTAGCGGAGAACACCGGGGAGCTGTTTTTT.

The chain employs TRBV5-4 and TRBJ2-3, with D unresolved. V lost 4 bases to trimming and J lost 5 bases, with 20 bases between them. This CDR3 contains 16 residues. Germline V CDR1 and CDR2: SGHNT, YYREEE (reference sequence). The CDR3 nucleotides read TGTGCCAGCAGCACCCCGGCAGTCGTGGAAATAGATACGCAGTATTTT. Its protein product is CASSTPAVVEIDTQYF.